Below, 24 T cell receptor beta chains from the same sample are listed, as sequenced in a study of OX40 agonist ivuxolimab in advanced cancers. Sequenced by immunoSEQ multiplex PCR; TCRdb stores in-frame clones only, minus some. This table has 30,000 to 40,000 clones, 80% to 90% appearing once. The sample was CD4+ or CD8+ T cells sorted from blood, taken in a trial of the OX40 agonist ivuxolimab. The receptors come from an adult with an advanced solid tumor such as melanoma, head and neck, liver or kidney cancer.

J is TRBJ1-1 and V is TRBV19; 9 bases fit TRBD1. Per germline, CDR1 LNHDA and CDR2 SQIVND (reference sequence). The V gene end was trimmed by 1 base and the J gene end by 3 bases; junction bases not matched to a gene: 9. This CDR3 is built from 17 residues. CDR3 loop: CASSIVWDRAFDTEAFF. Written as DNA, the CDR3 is TGTGCCAGTAGTATAGTTTGGGACAGGGCGTTCGACACTGAAGCTTTCTTT.

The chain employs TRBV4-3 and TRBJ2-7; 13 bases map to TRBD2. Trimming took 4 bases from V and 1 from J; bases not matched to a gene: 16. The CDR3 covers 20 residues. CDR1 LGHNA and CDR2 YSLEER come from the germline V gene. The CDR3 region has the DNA TGCGCCAGCAGCCCGGGACTAGCGGGGTCACCATGGGCTCCATCCTACGAGCAGTACTTC. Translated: CASSPGLAGSPWAPSYEQYF.

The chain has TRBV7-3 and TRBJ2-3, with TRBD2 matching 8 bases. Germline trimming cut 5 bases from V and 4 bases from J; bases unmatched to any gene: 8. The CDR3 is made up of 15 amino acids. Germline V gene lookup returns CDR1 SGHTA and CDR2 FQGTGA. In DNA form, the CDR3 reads TGTGCCAGCAGCACCTCCGGGGGGGCTGCAGATACGCAGTATTTT. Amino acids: CASSTSGGAADTQYF.

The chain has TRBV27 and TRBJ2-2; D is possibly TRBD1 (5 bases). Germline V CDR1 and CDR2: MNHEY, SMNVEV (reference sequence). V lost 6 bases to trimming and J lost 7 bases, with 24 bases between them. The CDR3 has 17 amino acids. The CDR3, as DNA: TGTGCCAGCAGAACCCTCCAGGGCAGTCCGAAAATCGGGGAGCTGTTTTTT. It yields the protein CASRTLQGSPKIGELFF.

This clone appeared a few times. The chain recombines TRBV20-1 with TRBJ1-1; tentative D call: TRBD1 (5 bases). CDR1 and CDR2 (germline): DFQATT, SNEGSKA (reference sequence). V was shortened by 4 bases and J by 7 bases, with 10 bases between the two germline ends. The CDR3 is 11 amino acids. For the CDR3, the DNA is TGCAGTGCTACCGTGGGGGTTGAAGCTTTCTTT. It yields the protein CSATVGVEAFF.

The CDR3 DNA follows: TGTGCCAGCCACACCGGGACAAGTACCGGGGAGCTGTTTTTT. It specifies CASHTGTSTGELFF. This chain connects TRBV5-8 to TRBJ2-2; D might be TRBD1 (6 bases). Trimming pared 7 bases from V and 5 bases from J, leaving 15 bases between. Germline CDR1 is SGHTS and CDR2 is YDEGEE. CDR3 size: 14 residues.

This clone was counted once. Here the CDR3 reads CASSQGGTGGYEQYF. CDR3 sequence (DNA): TGCGCCAGCAGCCAAGGTGGGACAGGGGGTTACGAGCAGTACTTC. The rearrangement joins TRBV4-1 to TRBJ2-7, with TRBD1 matching over 11 bases. The trim removed 1 base at V and 4 bases at J, leaving 3 bases unmatched. Germline-derived CDR1 and CDR2 are MGHRA and YSYEKL. The CDR3 spans 15 residues.

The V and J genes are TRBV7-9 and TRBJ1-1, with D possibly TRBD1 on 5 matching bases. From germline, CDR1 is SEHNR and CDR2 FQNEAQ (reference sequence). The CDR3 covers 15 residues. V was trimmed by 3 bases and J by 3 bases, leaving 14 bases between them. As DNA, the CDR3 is TGTGCCAGCAGCTTTAGTGGGGGAAAGGACACTGAAGCTTTCTTT. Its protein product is CASSFSGGKDTEAFF.

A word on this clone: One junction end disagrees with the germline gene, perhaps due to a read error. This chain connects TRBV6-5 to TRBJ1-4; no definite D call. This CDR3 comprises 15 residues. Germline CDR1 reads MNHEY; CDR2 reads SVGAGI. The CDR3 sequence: CASSYSGATNEKLFF. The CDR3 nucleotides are TGTGCCAGCAGCTACTCAGGTGCAACTAATGAAAAACTGTTTTTT.

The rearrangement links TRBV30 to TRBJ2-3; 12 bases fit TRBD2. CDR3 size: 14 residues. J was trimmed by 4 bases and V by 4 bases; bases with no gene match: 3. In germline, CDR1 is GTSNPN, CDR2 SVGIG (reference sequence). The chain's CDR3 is CAWTTSGGPDTQYF. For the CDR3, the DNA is TGTGCCTGGACTACTAGCGGGGGGCCAGATACGCAGTATTTT.

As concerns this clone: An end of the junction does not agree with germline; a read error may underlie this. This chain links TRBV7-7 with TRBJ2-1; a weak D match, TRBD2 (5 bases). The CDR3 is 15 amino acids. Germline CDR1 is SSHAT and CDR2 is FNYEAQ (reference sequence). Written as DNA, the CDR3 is TGTGCTAGCAGCTTAGCTGCGGGCAGTAGCCATGAGCAGTTCTTC. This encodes CASSLAAGSSHEQFF.

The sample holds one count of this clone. The CDR3 reads CASSSWDRETDTQYF. The CDR3 coding sequence is TGTGCCAGCAGCTCATGGGACAGGGAAACAGATACGCAGTATTTT. The chain couples TRBV7-2 to TRBJ2-3; 9 bases map to TRBD1. Per germline, CDR1 SGHTA and CDR2 FQGNSA. Unmatched junction bases numbered 5, after V lost 4 bases and J lost 3 bases. There are 15 residues in the CDR3.

CDR3: CAWGLDQETQYF. CDR3 sequence (DNA): TGTGCCTGGGGGTTGGACCAAGAGACCCAGTACTTC. The V and J genes are TRBV30 and TRBJ2-5; D not resolved. V gave up 5 bases and J gave up 0 bases, with 7 bases separating them. The germline gives CDR1 GTSNPN, CDR2 SVGIG (reference sequence). This CDR3 spans 12 amino acids.

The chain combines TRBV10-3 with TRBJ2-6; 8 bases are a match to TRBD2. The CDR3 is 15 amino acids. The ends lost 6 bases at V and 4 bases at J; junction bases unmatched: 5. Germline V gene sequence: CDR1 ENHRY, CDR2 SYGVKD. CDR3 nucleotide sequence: TGTGCCATCAGCTCGGGGGGGACCGGGGCCAACGTCCTGACTTTC. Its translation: CAISSGGTGANVLTF.

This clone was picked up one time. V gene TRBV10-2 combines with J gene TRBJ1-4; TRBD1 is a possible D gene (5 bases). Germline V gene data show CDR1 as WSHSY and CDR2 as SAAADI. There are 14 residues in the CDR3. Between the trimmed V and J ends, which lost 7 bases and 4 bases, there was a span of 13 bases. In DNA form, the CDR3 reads TGCGCCAGCACCGGGGGGGGAAGTAATGAAAAACTGTTTTTT. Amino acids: CASTGGGSNEKLFF.

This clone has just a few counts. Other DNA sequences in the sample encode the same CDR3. CDR3 loop: CASSLGEGNSPLHF. The CDR3 bases are TGTGCCAGCTCCCTCGGGGAAGGGAATTCACCCCTCCACTTT. The chain has TRBV2 and TRBJ1-6; no reliable D call. The CDR3 runs 14 residues. Germline CDR1 SNHLY, CDR2 FYNNEI. V gave up 8 bases and J gave up 7 bases, with 15 bases separating them.

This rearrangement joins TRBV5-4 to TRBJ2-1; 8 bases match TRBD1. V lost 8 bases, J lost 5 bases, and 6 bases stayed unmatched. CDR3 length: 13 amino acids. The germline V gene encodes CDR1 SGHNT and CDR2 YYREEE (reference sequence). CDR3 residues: CASQETGDNEQFF. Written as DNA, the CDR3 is TGTGCCAGTCAAGAGACAGGGGACAATGAGCAGTTCTTC.

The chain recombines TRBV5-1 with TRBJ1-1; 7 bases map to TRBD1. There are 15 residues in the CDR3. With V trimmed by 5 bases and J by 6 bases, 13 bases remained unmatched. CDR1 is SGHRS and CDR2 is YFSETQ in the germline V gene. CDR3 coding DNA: TGCGCCAGCAGATCTACAGGGGTGGTTGACGCTGAAGCTTTCTTT. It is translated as CASRSTGVVDAEAFF.

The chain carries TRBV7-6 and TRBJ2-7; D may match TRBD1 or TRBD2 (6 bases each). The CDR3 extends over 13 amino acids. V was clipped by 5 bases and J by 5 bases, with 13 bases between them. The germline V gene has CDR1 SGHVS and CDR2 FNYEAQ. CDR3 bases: TGTGCCAGCAGCCCGCTGGGGGGCAACGAGCAGTACTTC. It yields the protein CASSPLGGNEQYF.

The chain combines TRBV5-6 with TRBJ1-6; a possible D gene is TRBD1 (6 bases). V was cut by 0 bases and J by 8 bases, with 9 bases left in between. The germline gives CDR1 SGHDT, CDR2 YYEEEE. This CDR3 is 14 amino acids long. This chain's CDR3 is CASSLEGHYSPLHF. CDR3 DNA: TGTGCCAGCAGCTTGGAGGGACACTATTCACCCCTCCACTTT.

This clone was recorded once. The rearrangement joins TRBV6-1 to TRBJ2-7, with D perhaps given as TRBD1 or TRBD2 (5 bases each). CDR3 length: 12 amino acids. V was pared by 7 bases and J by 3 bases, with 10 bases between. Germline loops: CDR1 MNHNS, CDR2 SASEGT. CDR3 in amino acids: CASTGPHYEQYF. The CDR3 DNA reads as TGTGCCAGCACGGGGCCTCACTACGAGCAGTACTTC.

The CDR3 protein is CASSFFVLDTGELFF. The CDR3 DNA sequence: TGTGCCAGCAGCTTCTTTGTGTTGGACACCGGGGAGCTGTTTTTT. The chain couples TRBV5-6 to TRBJ2-2; D is ambiguous. The germline V gene has CDR1 SGHDT and CDR2 YYEEEE. This CDR3 region has 15 residues. V was shortened by 2 bases and J by 3 bases, with 11 bases between the two germline ends.

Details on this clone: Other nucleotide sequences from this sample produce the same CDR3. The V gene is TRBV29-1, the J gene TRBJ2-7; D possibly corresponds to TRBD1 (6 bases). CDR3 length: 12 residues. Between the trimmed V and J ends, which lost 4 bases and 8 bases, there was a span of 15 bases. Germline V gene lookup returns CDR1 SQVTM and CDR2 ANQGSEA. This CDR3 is CSVAIGGGQQYF. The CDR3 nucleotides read TGCAGCGTTGCTATAGGGGGTGGGCAGCAGTACTTC.

CDR3 bases: TGCGCCAGCAGCCAAGATGGGACAGGCAATTCACCCCTCCACTTT. It translates to CASSQDGTGNSPLHF. The rearrangement links TRBV4-3 to TRBJ1-6, with TRBD1 matching 8 bases. The ends lost 0 bases at V and 7 bases at J; junction bases unmatched: 2. CDR1 and CDR2 (germline): LGHNA, YSLEER. The CDR3 runs 15 residues.